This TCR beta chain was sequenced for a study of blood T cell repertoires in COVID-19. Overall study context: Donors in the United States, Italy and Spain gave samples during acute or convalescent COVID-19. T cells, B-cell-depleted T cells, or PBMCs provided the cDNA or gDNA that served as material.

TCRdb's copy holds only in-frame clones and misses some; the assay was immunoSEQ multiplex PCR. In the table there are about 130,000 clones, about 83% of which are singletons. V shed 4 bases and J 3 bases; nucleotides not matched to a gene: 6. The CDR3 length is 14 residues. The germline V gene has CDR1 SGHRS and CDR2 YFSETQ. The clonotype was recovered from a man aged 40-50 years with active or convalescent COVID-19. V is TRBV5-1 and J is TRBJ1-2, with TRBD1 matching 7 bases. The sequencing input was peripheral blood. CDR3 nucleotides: TGCGCCAGCAGCCGCTCCGGGACAGACTATGGCTACACCTTC. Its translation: CASSRSGTDYGYTF. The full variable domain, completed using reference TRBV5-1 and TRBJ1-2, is KAGVTQTPRYLIKTRGQQVTLSCSPISGHRSVSWYQQTPGQGLQFLFEYFSETQRNKGNFPGRFSGRQFSNSRSEMNVSTLELGDSALYLCASSRSGTDYGYTFGSGTRLTVV.